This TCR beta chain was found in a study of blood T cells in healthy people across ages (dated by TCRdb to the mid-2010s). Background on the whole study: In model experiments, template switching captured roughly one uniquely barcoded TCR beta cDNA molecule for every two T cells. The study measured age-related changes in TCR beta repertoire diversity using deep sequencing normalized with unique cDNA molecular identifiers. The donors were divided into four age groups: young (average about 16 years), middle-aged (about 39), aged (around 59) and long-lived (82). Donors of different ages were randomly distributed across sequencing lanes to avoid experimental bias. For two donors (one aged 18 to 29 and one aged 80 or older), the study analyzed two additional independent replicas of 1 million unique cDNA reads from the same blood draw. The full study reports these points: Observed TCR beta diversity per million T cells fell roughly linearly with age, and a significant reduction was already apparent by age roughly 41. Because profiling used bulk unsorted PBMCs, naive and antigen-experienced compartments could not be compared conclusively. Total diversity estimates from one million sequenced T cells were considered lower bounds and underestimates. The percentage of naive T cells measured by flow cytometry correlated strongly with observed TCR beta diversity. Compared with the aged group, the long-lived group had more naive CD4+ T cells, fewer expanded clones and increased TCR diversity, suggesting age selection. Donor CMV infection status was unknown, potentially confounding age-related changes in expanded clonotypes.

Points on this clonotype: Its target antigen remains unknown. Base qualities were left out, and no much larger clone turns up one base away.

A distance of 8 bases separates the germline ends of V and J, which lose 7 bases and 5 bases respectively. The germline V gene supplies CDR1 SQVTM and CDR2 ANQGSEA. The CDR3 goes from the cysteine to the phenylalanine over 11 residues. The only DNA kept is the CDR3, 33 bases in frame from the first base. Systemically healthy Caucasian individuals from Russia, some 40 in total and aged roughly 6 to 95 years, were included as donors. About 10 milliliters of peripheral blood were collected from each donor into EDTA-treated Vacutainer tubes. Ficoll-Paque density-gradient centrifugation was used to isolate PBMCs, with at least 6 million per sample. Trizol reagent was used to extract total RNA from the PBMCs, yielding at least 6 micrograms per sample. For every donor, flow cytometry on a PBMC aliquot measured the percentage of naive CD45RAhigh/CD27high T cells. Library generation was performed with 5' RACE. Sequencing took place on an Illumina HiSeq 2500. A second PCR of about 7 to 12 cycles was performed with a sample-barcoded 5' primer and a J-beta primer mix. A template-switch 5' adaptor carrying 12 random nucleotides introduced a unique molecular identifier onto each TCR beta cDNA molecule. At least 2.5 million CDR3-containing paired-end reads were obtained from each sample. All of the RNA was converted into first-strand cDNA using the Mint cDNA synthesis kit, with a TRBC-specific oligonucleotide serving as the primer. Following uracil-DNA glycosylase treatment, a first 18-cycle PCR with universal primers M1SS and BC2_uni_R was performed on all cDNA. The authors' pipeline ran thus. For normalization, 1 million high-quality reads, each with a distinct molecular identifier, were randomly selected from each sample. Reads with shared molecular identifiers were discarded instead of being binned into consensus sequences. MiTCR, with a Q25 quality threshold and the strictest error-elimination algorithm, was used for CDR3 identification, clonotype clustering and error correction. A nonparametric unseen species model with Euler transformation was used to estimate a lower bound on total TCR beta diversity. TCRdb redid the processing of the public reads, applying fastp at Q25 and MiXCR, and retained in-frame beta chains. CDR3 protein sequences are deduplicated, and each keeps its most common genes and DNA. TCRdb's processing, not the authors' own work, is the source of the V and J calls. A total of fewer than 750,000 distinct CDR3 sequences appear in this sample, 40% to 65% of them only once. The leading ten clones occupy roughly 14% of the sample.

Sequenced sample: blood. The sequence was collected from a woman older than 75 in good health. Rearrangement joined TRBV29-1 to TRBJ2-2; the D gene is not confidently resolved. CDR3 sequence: CSAQLTGELFF. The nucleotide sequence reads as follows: TGCAGCGCACAGTTGACCGGGGAGCTGTTTTTT.